Each of the 4 T cell receptor beta chains below was sequenced from the same sample in a study of blood T cell repertoires in COVID-19. Sequencing was performed with immunoSEQ multiplex PCR; in TCRdb, only in-frame clones are kept and a portion is missing. The data show 300,000 to 400,000 clones, 65% to 90% seen once. Sequencing was done on a sample of peripheral blood. These receptors were collected from a human donor in a cohort sampled during active COVID-19.

This chain links TRBV27 with TRBJ1-1, with 11 positions matching TRBD1. V was clipped by 5 bases and J by 5 bases; unmatched bases: 4. Germline loops: CDR1 MNHEY, CDR2 SMNVEV (reference sequence). There are 14 residues in the CDR3. In DNA, the CDR3 is TGTGCCAGCAGTGGGGACAGGGGGGAGACTGAAGCTTTCTTT. Protein sequence: CASSGDRGETEAFF.

This clone was seen only once. The genes are TRBV3-1 (or the pseudogene TRBV3-2) and TRBJ1-5, with D possibly TRBD1 on 5 matching bases. Germline values: CDR1 LGHDT, CDR2 YNNKEL (reference sequence). V gave up 1 base and J gave up 9 bases, with 10 bases separating them. There are 13 residues in the CDR3. The DNA of the CDR3 is TGTGCCAGCAGCCAAGGGGTCCAGGGGCCCCAGCATTTT. Protein product: CASSQGVQGPQHF.

The chain couples TRBV3-1 (or the pseudogene TRBV3-2) to TRBJ1-6; maybe TRBD1 (6 bases). V lost 0 bases and J 8 bases, leaving 11 bases between the germline ends. The CDR3 is 15 amino acids. Per the germline V gene, CDR1 is LGHDT and CDR2 is YNNKEL (reference sequence). The CDR3 DNA reads as TGTGCCAGCAGCCAAGATACAGGGAACGATTCACCCCTCCACTTT. It translates to CASSQDTGNDSPLHF.

The J gene is TRBJ2-1, the V gene TRBV27, with 10 bases that match TRBD1. Germline lookup yields CDR1 MNHEY and CDR2 SMNVEV (reference sequence). The CDR3 loop spans 16 amino acids. J gave up 5 bases and V 0 bases, and 4 bases lay outside the gene matches. In DNA, the CDR3 is TGTGCCAGCAGTTTATCCCCCGGGACAGGGGACAATGAGCAGTTCTTC. This sequence encodes CASSLSPGTGDNEQFF.